This TCR beta chain was sequenced in a study of blood T cell dynamics during melanoma immunotherapy. This CDR3 has 17 amino acids. V was clipped by 0 bases and J by 7 bases; unmatched bases: 9. CDR1 and CDR2 (germline): LGHNA, YNFKEQ. The assay was immunoSEQ multiplex PCR, and TCRdb's table has in-frame clones only and misses some. The sample lists about 15,000 clones; about 80% were seen once. The time point here: pre-treatment baseline. The V gene is TRBV4-2, the J gene TRBJ2-1; 10 nucleotides agree with TRBD2. The clonotype comes from a human donor with melanoma. Material: blood, obtained from a patient treated with checkpoint blockade. The CDR3 region is CASSQEGSAGGWNEQFF. CDR3 coding DNA: TGTGCCAGCAGCCAAGAGGGTTCAGCGGGAGGGTGGAATGAGCAGTTCTTC.